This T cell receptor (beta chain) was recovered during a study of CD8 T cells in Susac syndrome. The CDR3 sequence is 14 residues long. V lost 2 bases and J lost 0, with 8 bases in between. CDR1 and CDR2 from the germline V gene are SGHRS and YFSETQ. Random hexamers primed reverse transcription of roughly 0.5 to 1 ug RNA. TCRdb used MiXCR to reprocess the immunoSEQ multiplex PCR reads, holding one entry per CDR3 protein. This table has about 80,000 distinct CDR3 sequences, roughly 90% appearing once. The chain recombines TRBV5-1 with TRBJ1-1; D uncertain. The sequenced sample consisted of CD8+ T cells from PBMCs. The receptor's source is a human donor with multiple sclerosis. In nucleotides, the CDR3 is TGCGCCAGCAGCTTATTACACATGAACACTGAAGCTTTCTTT. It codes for CASSLLHMNTEAFF.